Presented here are 24 T cell receptor beta chains from one specimen sequenced in a study of CD8+ T cells in alopecia areata. Indicated treatment: oral pan-JAK inhibitor, 5-10 mg twice daily. RNA was isolated and reverse transcribed to cDNA, the sequencing template. TCRdb's copy holds only in-frame clones and misses some; the assay was immunoSEQ multiplex PCR. The sample has 250,000 to 300,000 clones, 58% seen once. Sequenced here: CD4+ T cells sorted from blood, sampled at week 24, from a patient treated with tofacitinib. These receptors originate from a human donor with alopecia areata.

In regard to this clone: Additional DNA sequences in this sample encode the identical CDR3. CDR3 coding DNA: TGTGCCAGCAGCTTAGGTGGGACGCAAGAGACCCAGTACTTC. Encoded protein: CASSLGGTQETQYF. J is TRBJ2-5 and V is TRBV11-2; D tentatively reads TRBD1 or TRBD2 (5 bases each). CDR1 SGHAT and CDR2 FQNNGV come from the germline V gene. This CDR3 spans 14 amino acids. Trimming pared 1 base from V and 2 bases from J, leaving 8 bases between.

This clone was recorded a few times. V gene TRBV2 combines with J gene TRBJ1-1; no firm D call. Per the germline V gene, CDR1 is SNHLY and CDR2 is FYNNEI. The CDR3 spans 12 residues. Trimming removed 7 bases from V and 3 bases from J, with 9 bases in between. The CDR3 nucleotides read TGTGCCAGCAAAGGGTTGGACACTGAAGCTTTCTTT. Its protein product is CASKGLDTEAFF.

V gene TRBV29-1 combines with J gene TRBJ2-3, with D possibly being TRBD2 (6 bases). With 8 bases removed from V and 1 base from J, the gap between germline ends came to 13 bases. This CDR3 spans 13 amino acids. Germline assignment: CDR1 SQVTM and CDR2 ANQGSEA. This CDR3 is CSLGGIGTDTQYF. The CDR3 DNA sequence: TGCAGCCTTGGGGGGATCGGCACAGATACGCAGTATTTT.

This clone was detected a few times. The chain is built from TRBV4-3 and TRBJ1-2; D perhaps matches TRBD1 (5 bases). The CDR3 has 15 amino acids. The germline CDR1 and CDR2 sequences are LGHNA and YSLEER. V was clipped by 4 bases and J by 5 bases, with 17 bases between them. This CDR3 reads CASSRDWGETYGYTF. CDR3 bases: TGCGCCAGCAGCCGGGACTGGGGTGAGACTTATGGCTACACCTTC.

This clone showed up just a few times. This chain joins TRBV4-1 and TRBJ2-7; D not resolved. V was pared by 1 base and J by 4 bases, with 11 bases between. The CDR3 runs 14 residues. CDR1 is MGHRA and CDR2 is YSYEKL in the germline V gene. CDR3 coding DNA: TGCGCCAGCAGCCAAGCCGGTCGCAGTTACGAGCAGTACTTC. This gives the protein CASSQAGRSYEQYF.

This clone was observed a few times. The chain joins TRBV5-1 to TRBJ1-1; D possibly corresponds to TRBD1 (6 bases). Germline V gene lookup returns CDR1 SGHRS and CDR2 YFSETQ. This CDR3 has 14 amino acids. V lost 5 bases and J lost 2, with 13 bases in between. The CDR3 region is CASSTGQINTEAFF. The CDR3, as DNA: TGCGCCAGCAGTACCGGACAGATTAACACTGAAGCTTTCTTT.

The chain carries TRBV29-1 and TRBJ1-1, with D tentatively TRBD1 (6 bases). The ends were cut back, 6 bases at V and 4 bases at J, with 21 bases in the middle. In germline, CDR1 is SQVTM, CDR2 ANQGSEA. The CDR3 is 15 residues long. CDR3 sequence: CSVPPQGLTRTEAFF. CDR3 nucleotides: TGCAGCGTGCCCCCGCAGGGGCTCACCCGCACTGAAGCTTTCTTT. The full variable domain, with the rest looked up from reference TRBV29-1 and TRBJ1-1, is SAVISQKPSRDICQRGTSLTIQCQVDSQVTMMFWYRQQPGQSLTLIATANQGSEATYESGFVIDKFPISRPNLTFSTLTVSNMSPEDSSIYLCSVPPQGLTRTEAFFGQGTRLTVV.

The V and J genes are TRBV29-1 and TRBJ2-4; 8 bases align to TRBD1. CDR1 and CDR2 (germline): SQVTM, ANQGSEA. This CDR3 comprises 11 residues. V shed 4 bases and J 16 bases; nucleotides not matched to a gene: 9. The CDR3: CSVADRGANYF. The CDR3 DNA follows: TGCAGCGTTGCCGACAGGGGAGCTAACTACTTC.

The table lists this clone with a few counts. Other DNA variants within this sample encode the same CDR3. The V gene is TRBV7-2, the J gene TRBJ2-7; D remains unclear. Per the germline V gene, CDR1 is SGHTA and CDR2 is FQGNSA. Trimming removed 5 bases from V and 0 bases from J, with 5 bases in between. The CDR3 is 12 amino acids. This chain's CDR3 is CASSLSSYEQYF. CDR3 DNA sequence: TGTGCCAGCAGCCTGAGCTCCTACGAGCAGTACTTC.

The rearrangement uses TRBV11-2 and TRBJ2-1, with TRBD1 identical over 8 bases. Germline V gene sequence: CDR1 SGHAT, CDR2 FQNNGV. CDR3 length: 14 residues. J lost 6 bases, V lost 5 bases, and 6 bases had no gene match. This CDR3 reads CASSPDRARNEQFF. The CDR3, as DNA: TGTGCCAGCAGCCCGGACAGGGCTCGCAATGAGCAGTTCTTC.

A few counts support this clone. V usage is TRBV29-1 and J usage is TRBJ2-3, with D tentatively TRBD1 or TRBD2 (5 bases each). This CDR3 spans 13 amino acids. V shed 8 bases and J shed 6 bases, with 18 bases lying between them. Germline V gene lookup returns CDR1 SQVTM and CDR2 ANQGSEA. CDR3 region: CSTLSRGGDTQYF. CDR3 coding DNA: TGCAGCACCCTCTCCCGTGGGGGTGATACGCAGTATTTT.

The table lists this clone with a count of one. The chain carries TRBV11-2 and TRBJ2-7; TRBD1 agrees at 7 bases. The CDR3 length is 11 residues. V lost 4 bases, J lost 7 bases, and 1 base stayed unmatched. The germline V gene encodes CDR1 SGHAT and CDR2 FQNNGV. The CDR3 region has the DNA TGTGCCAGCAGCTCGGACAGGGAGCAGTACTTC. Amino acid sequence: CASSSDREQYF.

Details on this clone: Other DNA sequences in the same sample also yield this CDR3. V and J are TRBV9 and TRBJ2-1; no definite D call. The CDR3 has 11 amino acids. Germline V gene sequence: CDR1 SGDLS, CDR2 YYNGEE. Trimming took off 4 bases at V and 2 bases at J, with 1 base between the two ends. Here the CDR3 reads CASSTYNEQFF. CDR3 nucleotides: TGTGCCAGCAGCACCTACAATGAGCAGTTCTTC.

The chain employs TRBV5-1 and TRBJ1-2; D may be TRBD1 (6 bases). Germline V gene lookup returns CDR1 SGHRS and CDR2 YFSETQ. This CDR3 contains 12 residues. Trimming shortened V by 2 bases and J by 6 bases, and 8 bases separated the two germline ends. The CDR3 sequence is CASSFKGDGYTF. In nucleotides, the CDR3 is TGCGCCAGCAGCTTCAAGGGGGATGGCTACACCTTC.

The chain employs TRBV30 and TRBJ2-1; 7 bases match TRBD1. The CDR3 covers 12 residues. From germline, CDR1 is GTSNPN and CDR2 SVGIG (reference sequence). Losses at the gene ends were 3 bases for V and 12 bases for J; bases not matched to a gene: 8. The CDR3 DNA reads as TGTGCCTGGAGAGTTACAGGGGCCGCGCAGTTCTTC. Encoded protein: CAWRVTGAAQFF.

The chain uses TRBV5-1 and TRBJ1-1; no clear D. CDR1 is SGHRS and CDR2 is YFSETQ in the germline V gene. The V and J ends lost 2 bases and 3 bases respectively, with 8 bases between them. The CDR3 loop spans 13 amino acids. CDR3 coding DNA: TGCGCCAGCAGCTTTCGAAGGGACACTGAAGCTTTCTTT. Protein sequence: CASSFRRDTEAFF.

V is TRBV5-1 and J is TRBJ2-7; unclear D gene. This CDR3 region has 14 residues. Deletions cut 4 bases from V and 2 bases from J, with 13 bases between. Germline V gene sequence: CDR1 SGHRS, CDR2 YFSETQ. CDR3 in DNA: TGCGCCAGCAGCCACCTTCTCGCACCCTACGAGCAGTACTTC. It is translated as CASSHLLAPYEQYF.

The CDR3: CASNLVGSEAFF. The CDR3 region has the DNA TGTGCCAGCAATCTCGTGGGATCAGAAGCTTTCTTT. The chain links TRBV5-6 to TRBJ1-1; D not certain. V lost 6 bases and J 8 bases, leaving 14 bases between the germline ends. The germline V gene encodes CDR1 SGHDT and CDR2 YYEEEE. CDR3 length equals 12 residues.

This clone came up a few times. The chain recombines TRBV7-3 with TRBJ1-5; TRBD1 is a possible D gene (5 bases). Germline V gives CDR1 SGHTA, CDR2 FQGTGA. This CDR3 spans 15 amino acids. V lost 2 bases to trimming and J lost 6 bases, with 14 bases between them. In nucleotides, the CDR3 is TGTGCCAGCAGCTTAGGTCGGCAGGGTGCTCAGCCCCAGCATTTT. It codes for CASSLGRQGAQPQHF.

The CDR3 loop reads CASRKGTAWGRGAETQYF. CDR3 nucleotide sequence: TGTGCCAGCAGGAAAGGGACAGCGTGGGGACGGGGTGCAGAGACCCAGTACTTC. J is TRBJ2-5 and V is TRBV2; 7 positions match TRBD1. The CDR3 sequence is 18 residues long. Losses at the gene ends were 6 bases for V and 4 bases for J; bases not matched to a gene: 20. The germline CDR1 and CDR2 sequences are SNHLY and FYNNEI.

This clone showed up just a few times. The rearrangement joins TRBV7-9 to TRBJ1-2; 12 bases fit TRBD1. CDR1 SEHNR and CDR2 FQNEAQ come from the germline V gene (reference sequence). J lost 7 bases, V lost 5 bases, and 8 bases had no gene match. The CDR3 extends over 15 amino acids. Here the CDR3 reads CASSPQGQGAVGYTF. CDR3 coding DNA: TGTGCCAGCAGCCCCCAGGGACAGGGGGCGGTTGGCTACACCTTC.

The chain carries TRBV30 and TRBJ1-2, with D hard to call. The germline V and J ends were trimmed by 0 bases and 5 bases, with 7 bases remaining between them. CDR3 length equals 12 residues. The germline CDR1 and CDR2 sequences are GTSNPN and SVGIG (reference sequence). CDR3 nucleotides: TGTGCCTGGAGTGTACGCGTTTATGGCTACACCTTC. Its protein is CAWSVRVYGYTF.

This clone was detected only once. Other DNA sequences in the sample encode the same CDR3. The chain combines TRBV29-1 with TRBJ1-1; the match to TRBD1 covers 11 bases. Looked up from germline, CDR1 is SQVTM and CDR2 is ANQGSEA. The J segment lost 3 bases and the V segment lost 7 bases, leaving 1 base of the junction unmatched. The CDR3 is 12 residues long. The DNA of the CDR3 is TGCAGCGGGGGACAGGGGGACACTGAAGCTTTCTTT. Its protein product is CSGGQGDTEAFF.

CDR3 DNA sequence: TGTGCCATCAGTCGACAGGGGTCGGACTATGGCTACACCTTC. This encodes CAISRQGSDYGYTF. The chain employs TRBV10-3 and TRBJ1-2, with 8 bases identical to TRBD1. The germline V gene encodes CDR1 ENHRY and CDR2 SYGVKD. The CDR3 covers 14 residues. Germline trimming cut 5 bases from V and 3 bases from J; bases unmatched to any gene: 5.